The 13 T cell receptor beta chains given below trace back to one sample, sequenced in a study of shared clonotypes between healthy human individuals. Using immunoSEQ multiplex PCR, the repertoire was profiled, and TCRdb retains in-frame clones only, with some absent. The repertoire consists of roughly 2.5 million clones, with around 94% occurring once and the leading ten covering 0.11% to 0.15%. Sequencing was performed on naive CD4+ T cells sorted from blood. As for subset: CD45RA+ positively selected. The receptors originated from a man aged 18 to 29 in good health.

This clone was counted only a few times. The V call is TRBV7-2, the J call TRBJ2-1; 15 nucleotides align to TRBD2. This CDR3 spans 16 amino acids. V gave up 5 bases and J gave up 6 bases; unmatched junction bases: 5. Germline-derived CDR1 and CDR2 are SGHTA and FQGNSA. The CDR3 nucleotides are TGTGCCAGCAGCACCCCGGGACTAGCGGGGGGCAATGAGCAGTTCTTC. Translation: CASSTPGLAGGNEQFF.

DNA of the CDR3: TGTGCCAGCAGCTCCTCCGGGACAGGGAACCATCAGCCCCAGCATTTT. This encodes CASSSSGTGNHQPQHF. The chain combines TRBV5-5 with TRBJ1-5, with TRBD1 matching 9 bases. Trimming took 3 bases from V and 5 from J; bases not matched to a gene: 9. The CDR3 covers 16 residues. In germline, CDR1 is SGHKS, CDR2 YYEKEE (reference sequence).

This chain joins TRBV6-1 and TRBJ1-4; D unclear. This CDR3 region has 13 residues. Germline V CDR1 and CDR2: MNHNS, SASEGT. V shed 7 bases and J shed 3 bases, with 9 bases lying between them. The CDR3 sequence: CASTYRSNEKLFF. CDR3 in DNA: TGTGCCAGCACGTATCGGTCTAATGAAAAACTGTTTTTT.

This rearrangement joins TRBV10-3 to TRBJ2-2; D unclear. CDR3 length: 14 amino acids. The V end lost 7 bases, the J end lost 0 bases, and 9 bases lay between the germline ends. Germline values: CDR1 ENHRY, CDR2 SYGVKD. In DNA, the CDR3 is TGTGCCATCATGGGCGGTCCGAACACCGGGGAGCTGTTTTTT. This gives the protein CAIMGGPNTGELFF.

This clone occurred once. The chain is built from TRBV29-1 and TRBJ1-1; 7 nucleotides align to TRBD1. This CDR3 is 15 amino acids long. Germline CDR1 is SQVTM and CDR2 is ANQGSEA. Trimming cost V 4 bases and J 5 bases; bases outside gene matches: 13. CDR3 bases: TGCAGCGTTGGATATTCTGACAGGGCAGGGACTGAAGCTTTCTTT. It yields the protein CSVGYSDRAGTEAFF.

The chain's CDR3 is CASSLLQGGSSPLHF. CDR3 nucleotide sequence: TGTGCCAGCAGTCTCCTGCAGGGGGGGTCAAGTCCCCTCCACTTT. The chain combines TRBV27 with TRBJ1-6, with 7 bases fitting TRBD1. Germline assignment: CDR1 MNHEY and CDR2 SMNVEV (reference sequence). V lost 5 bases, J lost 13 bases, and 14 bases stayed unmatched. The CDR3 is 15 residues long.

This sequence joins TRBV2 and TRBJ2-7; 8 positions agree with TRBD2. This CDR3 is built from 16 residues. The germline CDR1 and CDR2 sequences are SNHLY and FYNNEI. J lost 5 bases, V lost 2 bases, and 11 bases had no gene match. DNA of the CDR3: TGTGCCAGCAGTGAACGGGGGGGGTACGTGACGAACGAGCAGTACTTC. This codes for CASSERGGYVTNEQYF.

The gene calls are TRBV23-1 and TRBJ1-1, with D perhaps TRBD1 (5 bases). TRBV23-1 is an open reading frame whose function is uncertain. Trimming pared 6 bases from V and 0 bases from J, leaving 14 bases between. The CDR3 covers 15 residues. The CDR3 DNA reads TGCGCCAGCAGGCTCAAGGGGCAAATGAACACTGAAGCTTTCTTT. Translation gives CASRLKGQMNTEAFF.

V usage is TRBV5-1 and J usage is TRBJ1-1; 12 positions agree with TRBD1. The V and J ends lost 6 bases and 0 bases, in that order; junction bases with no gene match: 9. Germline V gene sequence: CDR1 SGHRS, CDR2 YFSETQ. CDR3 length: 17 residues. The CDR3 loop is CASNPGDRGLLNTEAFF. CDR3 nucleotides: TGCGCCAGCAACCCCGGGGACAGGGGGCTCTTGAACACTGAAGCTTTCTTT.

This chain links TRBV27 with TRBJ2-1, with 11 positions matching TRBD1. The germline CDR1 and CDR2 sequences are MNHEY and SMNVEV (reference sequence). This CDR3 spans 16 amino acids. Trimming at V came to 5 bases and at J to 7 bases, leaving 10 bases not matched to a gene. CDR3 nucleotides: TGTGCCAGCAGTCCGCTGGGACAGGGGGGCAGGAATGAGCAGTTCTTC. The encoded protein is CASSPLGQGGRNEQFF.

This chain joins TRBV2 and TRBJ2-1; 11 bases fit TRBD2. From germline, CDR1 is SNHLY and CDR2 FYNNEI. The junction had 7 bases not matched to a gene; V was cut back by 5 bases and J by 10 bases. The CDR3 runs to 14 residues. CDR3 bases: TGTGCCAGCAGTATAGCGGGGGGGCTGGGCGAGCAGTTCTTC. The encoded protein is CASSIAGGLGEQFF.

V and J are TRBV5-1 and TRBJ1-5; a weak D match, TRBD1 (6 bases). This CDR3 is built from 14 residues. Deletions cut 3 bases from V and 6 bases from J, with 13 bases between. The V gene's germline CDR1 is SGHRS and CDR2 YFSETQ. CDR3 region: CASSSGTPGQPQHF. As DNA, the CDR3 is TGCGCCAGCAGCTCAGGGACACCCGGTCAGCCCCAGCATTTT. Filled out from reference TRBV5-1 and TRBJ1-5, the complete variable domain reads KAGVTQTPRYLIKTRGQQVTLSCSPISGHRSVSWYQQTPGQGLQFLFEYFSETQRNKGNFPGRFSGRQFSNSRSEMNVSTLELGDSALYLCASSSGTPGQPQHFGDGTRLSIL.

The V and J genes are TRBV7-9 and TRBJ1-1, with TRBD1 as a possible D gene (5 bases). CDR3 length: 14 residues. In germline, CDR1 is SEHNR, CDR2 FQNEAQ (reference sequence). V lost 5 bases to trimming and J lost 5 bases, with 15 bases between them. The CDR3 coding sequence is TGTGCCAGCAGCGCGGCGTGGGGGAGGACTGAAGCTTTCTTT. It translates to CASSAAWGRTEAFF.